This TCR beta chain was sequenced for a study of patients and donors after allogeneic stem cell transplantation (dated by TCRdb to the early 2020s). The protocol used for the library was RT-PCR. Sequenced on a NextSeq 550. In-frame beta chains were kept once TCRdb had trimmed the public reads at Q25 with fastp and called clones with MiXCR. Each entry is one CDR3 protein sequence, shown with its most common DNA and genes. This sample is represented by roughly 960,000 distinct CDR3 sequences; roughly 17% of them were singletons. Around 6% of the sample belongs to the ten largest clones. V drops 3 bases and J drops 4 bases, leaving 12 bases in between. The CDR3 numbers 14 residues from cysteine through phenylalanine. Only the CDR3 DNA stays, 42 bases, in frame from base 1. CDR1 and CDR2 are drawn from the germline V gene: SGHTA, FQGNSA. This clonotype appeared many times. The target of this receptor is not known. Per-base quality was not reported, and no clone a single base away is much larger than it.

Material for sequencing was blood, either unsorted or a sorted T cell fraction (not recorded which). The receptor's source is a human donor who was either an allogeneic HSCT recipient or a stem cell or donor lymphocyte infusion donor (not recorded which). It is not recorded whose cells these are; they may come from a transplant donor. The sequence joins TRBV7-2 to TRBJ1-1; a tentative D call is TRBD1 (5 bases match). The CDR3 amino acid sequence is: CASSFPDKSTEAFF. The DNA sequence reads TGTGCCAGCAGCTTCCCGGACAAATCCACTGAAGCTTTCTTT. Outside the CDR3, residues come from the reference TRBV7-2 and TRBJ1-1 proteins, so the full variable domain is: GAGVSQSPSNKVTEKGKDVELRCDPISGHTALYWYRQSLGQGLEFLIYFQGNSAPDKSGLPSDRFSAERTGGSVSTLTIQRTQQEDSAVYLCASSFPDKSTEAFFGQGTRLTVV.